Below, 15 T cell receptor beta chains from the same sample are listed, as sequenced in a study of tumor and adjacent non-tumor tissue in lung cancer. No cell sorting was done before RNA was extracted from the tissue. A modified ARM-PCR protocol with three rounds of nested PCR amplified TCRbeta. TCRdb reprocessed the multiplex PCR reads with MiXCR, giving one entry per CDR3 protein. The sample consists of about 79,000 distinct CDR3 sequences, 55% to 80% of them appearing once. Sequencing used lung tumor tissue. The receptors were sampled from a woman aged 40 to 50 with non-small cell lung cancer.

As to this clonotype: Relative to the germline gene, one junction end is altered; a read error may explain this. The CDR3 here is CVSGPDRGAGAQYF. The CDR3 DNA reads as TGTGTCAGCGGCCCCGACCGGGGCGCCGGGGCCCAGTACTTC. V gene TRBV11-2 combines with J gene TRBJ2-5, with D perhaps matching TRBD1 or TRBD2 (5 bases each). Germline V gene lookup returns CDR1 SGHAT and CDR2 FQNNGV. The CDR3 sequence is 14 residues long.

The genes are TRBV12-3 or TRBV12-4 and TRBJ2-7; 7 bases align to TRBD2. The CDR3 has 17 residues. V gave up 6 bases and J gave up 0 bases; unmatched junction bases: 14. This chain's CDR3 is CASSSISDTSVSYEQYF. Written as DNA, the CDR3 is TGTGCCAGCAGCTCTATCTCCGATACTAGCGTCTCCTACGAGCAGTACTTC.

Points on this clonotype: With a much larger clone just one base away, this may be a read error. The J gene is TRBJ2-7, the V gene TRBV5-1; D is undetermined. Germline loops: CDR1 SGHRS, CDR2 YFSETQ. This CDR3 has 11 amino acids. In DNA form, the CDR3 reads TGCGCCAGCAGCTTGGCCCGTGGAAGGGTTTTC. Translated: CASSLARGRVF.

A note on this clonotype: One junction end disagrees with the germline gene, perhaps due to a read error. V and J are TRBV29-1 and TRBJ2-7, with TRBD1 matching over 10 bases. This CDR3 is built from 15 residues. In germline, CDR1 is SQVTM, CDR2 ANQGSEA. The CDR3 nucleotides read TGCAGCGTTGAAAGCCGGGACAGGGGCAAGTACGTGCAGTACTTC. Its protein is CSVESRDRGKYVQYF.

This clonotype occurred a few times. This rearrangement joins TRBV20-1 to TRBJ2-5, with D unresolved. Germline assignment: CDR1 DFQATT and CDR2 SNEGSKA (reference sequence). The ends were cut back, 1 base at V and 4 bases at J, with 13 bases in the middle. The CDR3 loop spans 14 amino acids. The CDR3 is CSARGLSEAETQYF. DNA of the CDR3: TGCAGTGCTAGAGGTTTATCCGAAGCAGAGACCCAGTACTTC.

In regard to this clonotype: The junction and the germline gene differ at one end; a read error may be behind it. The CDR3 protein is CASSLGDPYTGTQYF. For the CDR3, the DNA is TGTGCCAGCAGCTTGGGAGACCCTTACACAGGTACGCAGTATTTT. V usage is TRBV7-9 and J usage is TRBJ2-3, with D tentatively TRBD1 or TRBD2 (5 bases each). The V gene's germline CDR1 is SEHNR and CDR2 FQNEAQ (reference sequence). This CDR3 has 15 amino acids.

The gene calls are TRBV20-1 and TRBJ2-3; the match to TRBD2 covers 13 bases. From germline, CDR1 is DFQATT and CDR2 SNEGSKA (reference sequence). The CDR3 contains 14 residues. The trim removed 6 bases at V and 5 bases at J, leaving 5 bases unmatched. The CDR3 is CSALRLAGGDTQYF. CDR3 DNA: TGCAGTGCACTTAGACTAGCGGGGGGAGATACGCAGTATTTT.

Concerning this clonotype itself: At one end the junction does not follow the germline gene, possibly because of a read error. This sequence joins TRBV11-2 and TRBJ1-1; D is unclear. This CDR3 contains 15 residues. Looked up from germline, CDR1 is SGHAT and CDR2 is FQNNGV. The DNA for the CDR3 is TGTGTCAGCAGCTTTTCTGAGACCTACCGAAATGGAGCTTTCTTT. It translates to CVSSFSETYRNGAFF.

Only one count was recorded for this clonotype. A read error may produce the germline difference seen at one junction end. The chain joins TRBV29-1 to TRBJ2-3; D is perhaps TRBD2 (5 bases). CDR3 size: 14 residues. Germline-derived CDR1 and CDR2 are SQVTM and ANQGSEA. The CDR3 protein is CSDAKIRFTDTQYF. Written as DNA, the CDR3 is TGTAGCGATGCAAAAATTAGGTTCACAGATACGCAGTATTTT.

V and J are TRBV28 and TRBJ1-5, with a tentative D call TRBD1 (5 bases). From germline, CDR1 is MDHEN and CDR2 SYDVKM. The CDR3 extends over 15 amino acids. Deletions cut 6 bases from V and 13 bases from J, with 25 bases between. The CDR3 nucleotides are TGTGCCAGCAGGTACCTCTTTAGGGGCAATCAGCTACAGCATTTT. Encoded protein: CASRYLFRGNQLQHF.

Concerning this clonotype: One end of the junction does not line up with germline, which may come from a read error. The chain combines TRBV6-5 with TRBJ2-1, with D possibly TRBD2 on 5 matching bases. This CDR3 spans 15 amino acids. The germline gives CDR1 MNHEY, CDR2 SVGAGI. The CDR3 region is CTSSDTGLELGEQFF. As DNA, the CDR3 is TGTACCAGCAGTGACACGGGATTAGAATTGGGTGAGCAGTTCTTC.

Concerning this clonotype itself: The conserved phenylalanine or tryptophan normally closing the CDR3 is absent here, so this likely arose from a read error. V usage is TRBV6-1 and J usage is TRBJ2-5; 9 positions agree with TRBD2. Germline V gene data show CDR1 as MNHNS and CDR2 as SASEGT. This CDR3 contains 14 residues. V lost 4 bases and J lost 11; bases outside the gene matches: 11. Here the CDR3 DNA reads TGTGCCAGCAGTGCCGGGATTAGCGGGGGCCGTCAGTACCTC. This sequence encodes CASSAGISGGRQYL.

Notes on this clonotype: A junction end diverges from the germline sequence, so it may reflect a read error. The chain employs TRBV6-6 and TRBJ2-5; possible D gene TRBD1, 6 bases. CDR3 length: 15 amino acids. Germline V gives CDR1 MNHNY, CDR2 SVGAGI (reference sequence). The CDR3 DNA follows: TGTGCCAGCAGACGACGTGACAGGCCCCAAGAGACCCAATACTTC. It codes for CASRRRDRPQETQYF.

A note on this clonotype: One junction end disagrees with the germline gene, perhaps due to a read error. The rearrangement links TRBV6-1 to TRBJ2-1; a weak D match, TRBD2 (6 bases). Germline V gene sequence: CDR1 MNHNS, CDR2 SASEGT. The CDR3 is made up of 16 amino acids. CDR3 bases: TGTGCCAGCAGTGATTTACTCGGGGGTACCTACAGTGAGCAGTTCTTC. It translates to CASSDLLGGTYSEQFF.

Only one count was recorded for this clonotype. This chain connects TRBV4-2 to TRBJ2-1; 14 bases align to TRBD2. This CDR3 region has 21 residues. Germline values: CDR1 LGHNA, CDR2 YNFKEQ. Unmatched junction bases numbered 18, after V lost 2 bases and J lost 6 bases. The CDR3 region is CASSQYNGLAGGSGISNEQFF. CDR3 sequence (DNA): TGTGCCAGCAGCCAATACAATGGACTAGCGGGAGGCAGTGGCATCTCCAATGAGCAGTTCTTC.